This TCR beta chain emerged from a study of T cell responses to AZD1222 COVID-19 vaccine. Points from the study as a whole: The sample set comprised mostly white British donors with more females, and clonal diversity was possibly underestimated. Vaccination with two AZD1222 doses was followed by a rise in Spike-specific TCR breadth and depth. It was only after the peak T cell response that any repertoires were sampled.

This table comes from immunoSEQ multiplex PCR, and its TCRdb copy is limited to in-frame clones, with some not included. The sample consists of more than 110,000 clones, approximately 90% of them appearing once. CDR1 LNHDA and CDR2 SQIVND come from the germline V gene (reference sequence). Trimming took off 4 bases at V and 2 bases at J, with 18 bases between the two ends. The CDR3 runs 16 residues. Of note for this clone: Its antigen is undetermined.

The sequence derives from an adult in good health. The chain has TRBV19 and TRBJ2-7; D possibly matches TRBD1 or TRBD2 (5 bases each). Specimen: peripheral blood, collected on day 0 of AZD1222 vaccination. The CDR3 is CASSNPGGRDPYEQYF. For the CDR3, the DNA is TGTGCCAGTAGTAATCCCGGTGGACGGGACCCCTACGAGCAGTACTTC.